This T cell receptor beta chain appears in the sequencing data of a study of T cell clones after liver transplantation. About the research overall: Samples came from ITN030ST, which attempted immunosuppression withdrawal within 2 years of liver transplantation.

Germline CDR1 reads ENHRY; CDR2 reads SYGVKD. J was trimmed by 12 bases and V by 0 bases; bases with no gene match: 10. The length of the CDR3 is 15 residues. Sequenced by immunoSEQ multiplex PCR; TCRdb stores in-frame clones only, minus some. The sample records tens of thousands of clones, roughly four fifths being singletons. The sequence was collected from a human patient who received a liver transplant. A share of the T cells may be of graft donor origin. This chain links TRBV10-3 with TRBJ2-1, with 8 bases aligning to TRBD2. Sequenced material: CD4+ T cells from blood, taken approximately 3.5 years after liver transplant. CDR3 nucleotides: TGTGCCATCAGTGAGTCGGAGACTAGCGTTTCCGGGCAGTTCTTC. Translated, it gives CAISESETSVSGQFF.